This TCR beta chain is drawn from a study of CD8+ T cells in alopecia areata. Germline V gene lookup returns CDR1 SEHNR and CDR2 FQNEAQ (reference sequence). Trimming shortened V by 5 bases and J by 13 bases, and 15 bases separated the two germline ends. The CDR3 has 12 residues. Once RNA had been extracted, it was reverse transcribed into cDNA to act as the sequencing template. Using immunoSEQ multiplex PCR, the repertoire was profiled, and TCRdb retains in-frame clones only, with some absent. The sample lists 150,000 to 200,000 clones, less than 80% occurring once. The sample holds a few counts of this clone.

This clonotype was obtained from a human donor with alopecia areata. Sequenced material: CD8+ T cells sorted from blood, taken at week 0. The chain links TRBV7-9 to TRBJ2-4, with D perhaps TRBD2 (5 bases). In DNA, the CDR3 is TGTGCCAGCAGCATCGACTCCCCGGGACAGTACTTC. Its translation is CASSIDSPGQYF.